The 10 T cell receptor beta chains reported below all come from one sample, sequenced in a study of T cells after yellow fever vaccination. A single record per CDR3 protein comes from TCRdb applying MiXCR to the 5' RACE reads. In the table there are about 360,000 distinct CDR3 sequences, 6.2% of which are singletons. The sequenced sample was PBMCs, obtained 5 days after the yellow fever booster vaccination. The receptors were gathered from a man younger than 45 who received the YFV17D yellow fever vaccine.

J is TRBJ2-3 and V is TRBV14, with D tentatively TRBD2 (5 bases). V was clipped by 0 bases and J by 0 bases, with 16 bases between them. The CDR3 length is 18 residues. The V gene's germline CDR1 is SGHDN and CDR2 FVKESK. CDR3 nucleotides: TGTGCCAGCAGCCAAGATCCACGTGAGGAGGATAGCACAGATACGCAGTATTTT. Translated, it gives CASSQDPREEDSTDTQYF.

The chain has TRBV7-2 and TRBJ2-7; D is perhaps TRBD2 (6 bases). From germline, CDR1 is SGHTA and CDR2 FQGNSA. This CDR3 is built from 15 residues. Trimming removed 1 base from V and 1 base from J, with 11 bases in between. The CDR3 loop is CASSLVWDSSYEQYF. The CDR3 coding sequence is TGTGCCAGCAGCTTAGTTTGGGACTCGTCCTACGAGCAGTACTTC.

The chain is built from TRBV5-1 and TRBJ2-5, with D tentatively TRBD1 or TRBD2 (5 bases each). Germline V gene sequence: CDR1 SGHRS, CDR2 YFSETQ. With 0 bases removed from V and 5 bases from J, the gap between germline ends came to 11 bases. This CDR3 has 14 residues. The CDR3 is CASSLGGSRETQYF. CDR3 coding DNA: TGCGCCAGCAGCTTGGGGGGGTCCCGTGAGACCCAGTACTTC.

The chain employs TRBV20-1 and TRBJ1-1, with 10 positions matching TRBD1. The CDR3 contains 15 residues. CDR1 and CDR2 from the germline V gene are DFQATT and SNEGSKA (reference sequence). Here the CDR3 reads CRSIIPGTGATEAFF. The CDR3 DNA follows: TGCAGAAGCATAATCCCCGGGACAGGGGCCACTGAAGCTTTCTTT.

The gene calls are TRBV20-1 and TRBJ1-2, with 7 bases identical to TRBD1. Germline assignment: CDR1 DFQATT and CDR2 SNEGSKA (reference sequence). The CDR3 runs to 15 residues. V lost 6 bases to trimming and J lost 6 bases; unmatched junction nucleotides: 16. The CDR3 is CSAPPRQGPQDGYTF. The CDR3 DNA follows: TGCAGTGCCCCGCCCCGACAGGGCCCTCAGGATGGCTACACCTTC.

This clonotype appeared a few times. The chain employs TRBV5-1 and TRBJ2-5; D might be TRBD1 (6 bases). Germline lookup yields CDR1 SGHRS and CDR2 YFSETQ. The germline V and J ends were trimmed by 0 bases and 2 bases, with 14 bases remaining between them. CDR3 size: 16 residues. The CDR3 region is CASSLDLAGAQETQYF. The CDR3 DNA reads TGCGCCAGCAGCTTGGATTTGGCAGGGGCACAAGAGACCCAGTACTTC.

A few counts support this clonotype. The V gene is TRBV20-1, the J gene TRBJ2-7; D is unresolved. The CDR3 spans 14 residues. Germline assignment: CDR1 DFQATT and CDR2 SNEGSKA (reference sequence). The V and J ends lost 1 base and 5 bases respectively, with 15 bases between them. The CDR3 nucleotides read TGCAGTGCTAGAGTTGGAGAAAGGGCCCACGAGCAGTACTTC. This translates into CSARVGERAHEQYF.

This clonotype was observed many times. For the CDR3, the DNA is TGCAGCGTTGGAGGGACGGTCACGAACACCGGGGAGCTGTTTTTT. Translating it yields CSVGGTVTNTGELFF. This chain joins TRBV29-1 and TRBJ2-2; the D call may be TRBD1 or TRBD2 (5 bases each). Germline lookup yields CDR1 SQVTM and CDR2 ANQGSEA. The CDR3 runs to 15 residues. Trimming cost V 4 bases and J 0 bases, with 12 bases left between them.

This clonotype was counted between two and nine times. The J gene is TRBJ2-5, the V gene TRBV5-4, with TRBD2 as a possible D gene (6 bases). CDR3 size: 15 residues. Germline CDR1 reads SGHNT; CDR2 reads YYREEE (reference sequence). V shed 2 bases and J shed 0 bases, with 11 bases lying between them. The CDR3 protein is CASSFGTSYQETQYF. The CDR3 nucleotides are TGTGCCAGCAGCTTCGGGACTTCGTACCAAGAGACCCAGTACTTC.

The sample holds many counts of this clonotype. CDR3 coding DNA: TGTGCCAGCAGCACAGTAGTGGGGGCAGATACGCAGTATTTT. Its translation: CASSTVVGADTQYF. The V and J genes are TRBV5-6 and TRBJ2-3; D may correspond to TRBD1 or TRBD2 (5 bases each). This CDR3 spans 14 amino acids. Germline CDR1 is SGHDT and CDR2 is YYEEEE. The V and J ends lost 4 bases and 4 bases respectively, with 13 bases between them.